This T cell receptor beta chain was recorded in a study of blood T cell repertoires in COVID-19. Study information: The study drew acute and convalescent COVID-19 samples from the United States, Italy and Spain. T cells, B-cell-depleted T cells, or PBMCs provided the cDNA or gDNA that served as material.

The assay was immunoSEQ multiplex PCR, and TCRdb's table has in-frame clones only and misses some. This table has more than 350,000 clones, around 87% appearing once. Recruited during active infection, patients (from Seattle) were subsequently followed longitudinally. Germline V gene data show CDR1 as PRHDT and CDR2 as FYEKMQ (reference sequence). V lost 5 bases and J lost 1; bases outside the gene matches: 5. This CDR3 is 17 amino acids long. The source material was peripheral blood. The V call is TRBV13, the J call TRBJ2-5, with 15 bases fitting TRBD2. The receptor comes from a woman in her twenties or thirties with COVID-19, enrolled during active disease. The CDR3 sequence: CASSAGLAGGIQETQYF. The DNA of the CDR3 is TGTGCCAGCAGCGCGGGACTAGCGGGAGGAATCCAAGAGACCCAGTACTTC.